A single sample gave rise to the 15 T cell receptor beta chains below, sequenced in a study of blood T cell repertoires in COVID-19. Repertoires were generated with immunoSEQ multiplex PCR, while TCRdb's copy carries only in-frame clones and drops some. The data contain about 260,000 clones, about nine tenths of them seen just once; the ten biggest clones take up just over 0.85%. The sequenced material came from PBMCs or T cells enriched from blood (not recorded which). The receptors were gathered from a middle-aged man who had been exposed to COVID-19.

The chain recombines TRBV11-3 with TRBJ2-4; 10 positions match TRBD1. The CDR3 covers 16 residues. Germline CDR1 and CDR2: SGHNT and YENEEA. The trim removed 4 bases at V and 1 base at J, leaving 4 bases unmatched. The CDR3 is CASSSGTGEAKNIQYF. CDR3 nucleotide sequence: TGTGCCAGCAGCTCGGGGACAGGGGAGGCCAAAAACATTCAGTACTTC.

V gene TRBV28 combines with J gene TRBJ1-2; D is uncertain. CDR1 and CDR2 (germline): MDHEN, SYDVKM. The ends were cut back, 7 bases at V and 7 bases at J, with 16 bases in the middle. The CDR3 runs to 13 residues. The CDR3 loop reads CASTRLMPRGYTF. The CDR3 coding sequence is TGTGCCAGCACTAGGCTGATGCCTCGTGGCTACACCTTC.

The V gene is TRBV2, the J gene TRBJ1-2; no firm D call. Trimming pared 2 bases from V and 2 bases from J, leaving 12 bases between. The V gene's germline CDR1 is SNHLY and CDR2 FYNNEI. The CDR3 loop spans 15 amino acids. CDR3 sequence (DNA): TGTGCCAGCAGTGAAATAGGGCGGGGAAACTATGGCTACACCTTC. Protein product: CASSEIGRGNYGYTF.

The genes are TRBV2 and TRBJ2-7; 9 bases match TRBD2. Trimming cost V 6 bases and J 5 bases; bases outside gene matches: 8. The CDR3 extends over 14 amino acids. Germline V CDR1 and CDR2: SNHLY, FYNNEI. Written as DNA, the CDR3 is TGTGCCAGCAGAAGAAGTAGCGGGGGCCACGAGCAGTACTTC. This sequence encodes CASRRSSGGHEQYF.

The rearrangement links TRBV24-1 to TRBJ2-1; TRBD2 might be the D (6 bases). CDR3 length: 16 amino acids. Germline V CDR1 and CDR2: KGHDR, SFDVKD. The germline V and J ends were trimmed by 6 bases and 4 bases, with 18 bases remaining between them. CDR3 region: CATSFPSGSGYNEQFF. CDR3 nucleotide sequence: TGTGCCACCAGTTTCCCCTCCGGGAGTGGATACAATGAGCAGTTCTTC.

The count of this clone is one. This chain joins TRBV12-3 or TRBV12-4 and TRBJ1-5; 7 bases match TRBD1. This CDR3 is 13 amino acids long. The trim removed 2 bases at V and 12 bases at J, leaving 7 bases unmatched. DNA for the CDR3: TGTGCCAGCAGTTTATCGGCGCAGGGGGTCCAGCATTTT. Its translation is CASSLSAQGVQHF.

Notes on this clone: A junction boundary mismatches the germline segment, possibly from a read error. The gene calls are TRBV7-9 and TRBJ1-1; 10 nucleotides line up with TRBD1. Germline V gene data show CDR1 as SEHNR and CDR2 as FQNEAQ (reference sequence). The CDR3 is 15 residues long. This chain's CDR3 is CASSSTGGSGTEAFF. CDR3 nucleotides: TGTGCCAGCAGCTCGACAGGGGGCTCCGGGACTGAAGCCTTCTTT.

The V and J genes are TRBV5-1 and TRBJ2-5, with TRBD1 matching over 9 bases. The CDR3 is made up of 14 amino acids. With V trimmed by 4 bases and J by 5 bases, 6 bases remained unmatched. Germline-derived CDR1 and CDR2 are SGHRS and YFSETQ. The CDR3 bases are TGCGCCAGCAGCACCGGGACAGGGAGGGAGACCCAGTACTTC. As protein: CASSTGTGRETQYF.

The chain combines TRBV11-2 with TRBJ2-5; 7 bases fit TRBD2. Germline values: CDR1 SGHAT, CDR2 FQNNGV. The V gene end was trimmed by 6 bases and the J gene end by 4 bases; junction bases not matched to a gene: 14. The CDR3 is made up of 16 amino acids. CDR3 nucleotide sequence: TGTGCCAGCAGGCCTGTCGGGACTACAAGGGGAGAGACCCAGTACTTC. The encoded protein is CASRPVGTTRGETQYF.

The chain recombines TRBV28 with TRBJ1-5; perhaps TRBD1 as D (5 bases). Germline V gene lookup returns CDR1 MDHEN and CDR2 SYDVKM. The CDR3 has 15 amino acids. V lost 5 bases to trimming and J lost 3 bases, with 14 bases between them. In nucleotides, the CDR3 is TGTGCCAGCAGTGACCGGGACTCCTTCAATCAGCCCCAGCATTTT. This encodes CASSDRDSFNQPQHF. Using reference TRBV28 and TRBJ1-5 for the parts outside the CDR3, the full variable domain is DVKVTQSSRYLVKRTGEKVFLECVQDMDHENMFWYRQDPGLGLRLIYFSYDVKMKEKGDIPEGYSVSREKKERFSLILESASTNQTSMYLCASSDRDSFNQPQHFGDGTRLSIL.

Written as DNA, the CDR3 is TGTGCCAGCAGTCGCCTAGGGAGGCAGTTCTTC. It codes for CASSRLGRQFF. The chain joins TRBV6-5 to TRBJ2-1, with D perhaps matching TRBD2 (5 bases). V dropped 5 bases and J dropped 12 bases, with 11 bases sitting between them. Germline CDR1 MNHEY, CDR2 SVGAGI. The CDR3 sequence is 11 residues long.

The chain employs TRBV2 and TRBJ1-2; D is possibly TRBD1 (5 bases). CDR1 and CDR2 (germline): SNHLY, FYNNEI. This CDR3 is built from 12 residues. V was clipped by 7 bases and J by 4 bases, with 10 bases between them. The CDR3 sequence: CASTQGSYGYTF. The CDR3 coding sequence is TGTGCCAGCACGCAGGGAAGCTATGGCTACACCTTC. The full variable domain, rest sourced from reference TRBV2 and TRBJ1-2, is EPEVTQTPSHQVTQMGQEVILRCVPISNHLYFYWYRQILGQKVEFLVSFYNNEISEKSEIFDDQFSVERPDGSNFTLKIRSTKLEDSAMYFCASTQGSYGYTFGSGTRLTVV.

CDR3 in amino acids: CASSLVQGGTYEQYF. The CDR3 region has the DNA TGCGCCAGCAGCTTGGTACAGGGGGGAACCTACGAGCAGTACTTC. The chain is built from TRBV5-1 and TRBJ2-7, with 8 nucleotides matching TRBD1. The CDR3 spans 15 residues. Germline V lookup: CDR1 SGHRS, CDR2 YFSETQ. The trim removed 0 bases at V and 2 bases at J, leaving 4 bases unmatched.

This sequence joins TRBV21-1 and TRBJ1-5; the table's D call TRBD1 went unverified against the DNA. TRBV21-1 is listed as a pseudogene. This CDR3 is built from 15 residues. The CDR3 DNA is TGTGCCAGCAGTTGGACAGGGCACAGCAATCAGCCCCAGCATTTT. It encodes CASSWTGHSNQPQHF.

The chain couples TRBV5-1 to TRBJ1-1; TRBD1 aligns across 7 bases. The CDR3 runs 15 residues. The junction had 13 bases not matched to a gene; V was cut back by 4 bases and J by 7 bases. CDR1 and CDR2 from the germline V gene are SGHRS and YFSETQ. CDR3 in DNA: TGCGCCAGCAGCCTACCCACAGGGGTGGCGGATGAAGCTTTCTTT. As protein: CASSLPTGVADEAFF.